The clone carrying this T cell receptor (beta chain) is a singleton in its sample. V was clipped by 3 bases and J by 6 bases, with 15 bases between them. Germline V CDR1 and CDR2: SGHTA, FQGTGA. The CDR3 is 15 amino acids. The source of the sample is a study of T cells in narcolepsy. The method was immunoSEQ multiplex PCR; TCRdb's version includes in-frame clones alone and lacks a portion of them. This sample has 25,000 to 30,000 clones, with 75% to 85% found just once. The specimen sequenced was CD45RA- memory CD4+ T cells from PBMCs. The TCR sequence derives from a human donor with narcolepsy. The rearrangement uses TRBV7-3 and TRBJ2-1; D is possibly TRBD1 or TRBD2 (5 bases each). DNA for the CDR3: TGTGCCAGCAGCTTTCTAGGGTTTGGGGGCAATGAGCAGTTCTTC. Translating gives CASSFLGFGGNEQFF.